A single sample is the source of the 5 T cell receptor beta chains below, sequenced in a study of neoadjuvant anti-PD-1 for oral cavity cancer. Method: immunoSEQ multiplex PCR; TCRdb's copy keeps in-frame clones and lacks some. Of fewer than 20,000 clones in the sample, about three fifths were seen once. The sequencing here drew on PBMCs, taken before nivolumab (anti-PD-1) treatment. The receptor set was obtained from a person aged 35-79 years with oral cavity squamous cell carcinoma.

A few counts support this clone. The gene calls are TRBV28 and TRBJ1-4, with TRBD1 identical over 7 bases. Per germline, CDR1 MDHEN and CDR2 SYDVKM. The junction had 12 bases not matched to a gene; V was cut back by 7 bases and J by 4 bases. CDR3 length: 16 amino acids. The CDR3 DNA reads TGTGCCAGCACCTTTAGCCTGGGACAGTATAATGAAAAACTGTTTTTT. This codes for CASTFSLGQYNEKLFF.

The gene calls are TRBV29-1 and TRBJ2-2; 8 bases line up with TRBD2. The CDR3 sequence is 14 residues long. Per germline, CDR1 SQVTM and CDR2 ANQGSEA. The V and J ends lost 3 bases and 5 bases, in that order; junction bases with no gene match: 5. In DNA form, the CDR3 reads TGCAGCGTTGAGGTTAGCGGGGCAACCGGGGAGCTGTTTTTT. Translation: CSVEVSGATGELFF.

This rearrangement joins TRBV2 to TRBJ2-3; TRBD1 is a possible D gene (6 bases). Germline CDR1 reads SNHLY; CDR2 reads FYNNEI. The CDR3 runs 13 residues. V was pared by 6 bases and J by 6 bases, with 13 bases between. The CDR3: CASRVGAGDTQYF. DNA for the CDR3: TGTGCCAGCAGGGTGGGGGCTGGCGATACGCAGTATTTT.

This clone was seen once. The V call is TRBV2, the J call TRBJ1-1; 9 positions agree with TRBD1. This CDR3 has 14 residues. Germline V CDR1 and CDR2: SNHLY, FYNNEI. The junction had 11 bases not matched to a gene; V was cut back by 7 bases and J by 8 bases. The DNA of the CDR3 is TGTGCCAGCAACCCCGGGACAGGGATGACCGAAGCTTTCTTT. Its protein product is CASNPGTGMTEAFF.

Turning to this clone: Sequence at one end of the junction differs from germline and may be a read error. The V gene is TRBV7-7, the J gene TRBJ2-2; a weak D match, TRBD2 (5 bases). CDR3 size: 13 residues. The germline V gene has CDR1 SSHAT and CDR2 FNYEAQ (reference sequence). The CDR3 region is CASSLAQTGELFF. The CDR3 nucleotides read TGTGCTAGCAGCTTAGCGCAAACCGGGGAGCTGTTTTTT.